These T cell receptor beta chains were read from a single sample in a study of T cells in Graves' hyperthyroidism and ophthalmopathy. TCRdb re-analysed the multiplex PCR reads in MiXCR, keeping a single row per CDR3 protein. This table holds hundreds of thousands of distinct CDR3 sequences, just under 45% found once. Source material: peripheral blood or thyroid tissue (not recorded which). The source of these receptors is an adult man with Graves' disease, either hyperthyroidism or ophthalmopathy (not recorded which). Each CDR3 is given with its conserved first and last residue. D genes are given only for firm matches. Not every row has a clone size; where given, it reads once, few, many or a size class.

d_call: TRBD1
j_call: TRBJ2-5
clone_size: once
v_call: TRBV2
cdr3_nt: TGTGCCAGCAGCTTACTGACAGGGGTAGAGACCCAGTACTTC
cdr3_aa: CASSLLTGVETQYF

d_call: .
j_call: TRBJ2-2
clone_size: few
v_call: TRBV19
cdr3_nt: TGTGCCAGTAGGAATGCGGGGCCCGGGGAGCTGTTTTTT
cdr3_aa: CASRNAGPGELFF

d_call: .
j_call: TRBJ1-2
clone_size: many
v_call: TRBV6-6
cdr3_nt: TGTGCCAGCAGTTACTCGGCAGGGACAAACTATGGCTACACCTTC
cdr3_aa: CASSYSAGTNYGYTF

d_call: .
j_call: TRBJ1-1
clone_size: few
v_call: TRBV7-2
cdr3_nt: TGTGCCAGCAGCACTCCCTACAGGGACACTGAAGCTTTCTTT
cdr3_aa: CASSTPYRDTEAFF

d_call: .
j_call: TRBJ2-7
clone_size: few
v_call: TRBV5-1
cdr3_nt: TGCGCCAGCAGCTTGGCGGTGACGGGGGCCTCTAGCTCCTACGAGCAGTACTTC
cdr3_aa: CASSLAVTGASSSYEQYF

d_call: TRBD1
j_call: TRBJ2-7
clone_size: .
v_call: TRBV20-1
cdr3_nt: TGCAGTGCTCCGACCGGTAGGGGACAGGTCTCCTACGAGCAGTACTTC
cdr3_aa: CSAPTGRGQVSYEQYF

d_call: .
j_call: TRBJ2-3
clone_size: .
v_call: TRBV15
cdr3_nt: TGTGCCACCAGCAGAGAGGGAGGCGGAACGCCCGGCACAGATACGCAGTATTTT
cdr3_aa: CATSREGGGTPGTDTQYF

d_call: TRBD2
j_call: TRBJ2-5
clone_size: .
v_call: TRBV7-9
cdr3_nt: TGTGCCAGCAGCCGGGGGGGGTTAAAAGAGACCCAGTACTTC
cdr3_aa: CASSRGGLKETQYF

d_call: .
j_call: TRBJ2-7
clone_size: .
v_call: TRBV5-1
cdr3_nt: TGCGCCAGCAGCTTGAGGGTTGGCGAGCAGTACTTC
cdr3_aa: CASSLRVGEQYF

d_call: TRBD1
j_call: TRBJ1-2
clone_size: few
v_call: TRBV12-3/TRBV12-4
cdr3_nt: TGTGCCAGCAGCAGGGGGGGCGCGTTAACTTATGGCTACACCTTC
cdr3_aa: CASSRGGALTYGYTF

d_call: .
j_call: TRBJ1-4
clone_size: .
v_call: TRBV7-3
cdr3_nt: TGTGCCAGCAGCGTAACCCGAAGGGGTGGAGGTGAAAAACTGTTTTTT
cdr3_aa: CASSVTRRGGGEKLFF

d_call: TRBD1
j_call: TRBJ2-7
clone_size: .
v_call: TRBV7-9
cdr3_nt: TGTGCCAGCAGCGCGACGGACAGGGGGGACTACGAGCAGTACTTC
cdr3_aa: CASSATDRGDYEQYF

d_call: TRBD1
j_call: TRBJ1-2
clone_size: many
v_call: TRBV2
cdr3_nt: TGTGCCAGCAGGACAGGGATTGGCTATGGCTACACCTTC
cdr3_aa: CASRTGIGYGYTF

d_call: .
j_call: TRBJ2-5
clone_size: .
v_call: TRBV9
cdr3_nt: TGTGCCAGCAGCCCTACGTACCAAGAGGCCCAGTACTTC
cdr3_aa: CASSPTYQEAQYF

d_call: .
j_call: TRBJ1-4
clone_size: .
v_call: TRBV15
cdr3_nt: TGTGCCACCAGCTACGGTACAGGGGAAAAACTGTTTTTT
cdr3_aa: CATSYGTGEKLFF

d_call: .
j_call: TRBJ1-5
clone_size: .
v_call: TRBV7-2
cdr3_nt: TGTGCCAGCAGCTTTAGGGGGACCTCCTACGAGCATTTT
cdr3_aa: CASSFRGTSYEHF

d_call: .
j_call: TRBJ2-7
clone_size: .
v_call: TRBV7-3
cdr3_nt: TGTGCCAGCAGTGCTAGAGAAAGGCTAGCTATCTACGAGCAGTACTTC
cdr3_aa: CASSARERLAIYEQYF

d_call: TRBD1
j_call: TRBJ2-5
clone_size: few
v_call: TRBV20-1
cdr3_nt: TGCAGTGCTAGAGTCGGCAGGACAGGGGGCTGGGAGACCCAGTACTTC
cdr3_aa: CSARVGRTGGWETQYF

d_call: .
j_call: TRBJ1-2
clone_size: many
v_call: TRBV7-9
cdr3_nt: TGTGCCAGCAGCTTCCTACAGGGAAGTTATGGCTACACCTTC
cdr3_aa: CASSFLQGSYGYTF

d_call: .
j_call: TRBJ1-1
clone_size: many
v_call: TRBV20-1
cdr3_nt: TGCAGCGCCAGCCCTACGAACACTGAAGCTTTCTTT
cdr3_aa: CSASPTNTEAFF

d_call: .
j_call: TRBJ1-6
clone_size: .
v_call: TRBV25-1
cdr3_nt: TGTGCCAGGGAGACAGAAAGCTCCTATAATTCACCCCTCCACTTT
cdr3_aa: CARETESSYNSPLHF

d_call: .
j_call: TRBJ2-2
clone_size: few
v_call: TRBV20-1
cdr3_nt: TGCAGTGCTAGAGACGTCGCGGAGACAGCCGGGGAGCTGTTTTTT
cdr3_aa: CSARDVAETAGELFF

d_call: .
j_call: TRBJ2-7
clone_size: .
v_call: TRBV2
cdr3_nt: TGTGCCAGCAGTGACCCGCCTGAACAGGCCCTACCCTACGAGCAGTACTTC
cdr3_aa: CASSDPPEQALPYEQYF

d_call: TRBD1
j_call: TRBJ1-1
clone_size: .
v_call: TRBV2
cdr3_nt: TGTGCCAGCACCGAGACAGGGGGCCTGAACACTGAAGCTTTCTTT
cdr3_aa: CASTETGGLNTEAFF

d_call: .
j_call: TRBJ1-1
clone_size: few
v_call: TRBV19
cdr3_nt: TGTGCCTCTGGGTTAGAAGGAAGGGGCACTGAAGCTTTCTTT
cdr3_aa: CASGLEGRGTEAFF

d_call: .
j_call: TRBJ2-7
clone_size: many
v_call: TRBV6-6
cdr3_nt: TGTGCCAGCAGTTACTCACCCAGACTAGATAGGGCTCGCGAGCAGTACTTC
cdr3_aa: CASSYSPRLDRAREQYF

d_call: TRBD1
j_call: TRBJ1-2
clone_size: .
v_call: TRBV19
cdr3_nt: TGTGCCAGTACCCTCTGGACAGGGATAGGCTACACCTTC
cdr3_aa: CASTLWTGIGYTF

d_call: TRBD1
j_call: TRBJ2-7
clone_size: .
v_call: TRBV2
cdr3_nt: TGTGCCAGCAACGCAGGGGGCGCGTCCTACGAGCAGTACTTC
cdr3_aa: CASNAGGASYEQYF

d_call: TRBD1
j_call: TRBJ1-4
clone_size: .
v_call: TRBV25-1
cdr3_nt: TGTGCCAGCAGTGGCCAGGGGGCAACCAATGAAAAACTGTTTTTT
cdr3_aa: CASSGQGATNEKLFF

d_call: TRBD1
j_call: TRBJ2-5
clone_size: .
v_call: TRBV7-9
cdr3_nt: TGTGCCAGCAGCCAAGAATGGACAGGGAGGAAAGAGACCCAGTACTTC
cdr3_aa: CASSQEWTGRKETQYF

d_call: .
j_call: TRBJ2-7
clone_size: .
v_call: TRBV11-2
cdr3_nt: TGTGCCAGCAGGAGGGACTCATCAGTCTCCTACGAGCAGTACTTC
cdr3_aa: CASRRDSSVSYEQYF

d_call: .
j_call: TRBJ2-7
clone_size: few
v_call: TRBV5-1
cdr3_nt: TGCGCCAGCAGATTCAGGGTTAGCTCCTACGAGCAGTACTTC
cdr3_aa: CASRFRVSSYEQYF

d_call: .
j_call: TRBJ2-5
clone_size: many
v_call: TRBV24-1
cdr3_nt: TGTGCCACCAGTGATTCCTCCGGGGCCAAAGAGACCCAGTACTTC
cdr3_aa: CATSDSSGAKETQYF

d_call: .
j_call: TRBJ1-5
clone_size: .
v_call: TRBV15
cdr3_nt: TGTGCCACCAGCATAAACAGGGTGGGTCAGCCCCAGCATTTT
cdr3_aa: CATSINRVGQPQHF

d_call: TRBD2
j_call: TRBJ2-2
clone_size: few
v_call: TRBV7-9
cdr3_nt: TGTGCCAGCAGCTTACCGGGACTAGCGGGAACCGGGGAGCTGTTTTTT
cdr3_aa: CASSLPGLAGTGELFF

d_call: TRBD1
j_call: TRBJ1-1
clone_size: .
v_call: TRBV20-1
cdr3_nt: TGCAGTGCTAGAGATACGCGACAGGGGCTTTTTACTGAAGCTTTCTTT
cdr3_aa: CSARDTRQGLFTEAFF

d_call: TRBD1
j_call: TRBJ1-2
clone_size: .
v_call: TRBV20-1
cdr3_nt: TGCAGTGCTCCCCGTCCCGACAGGGAAGGCTATGGCTACACCTTC
cdr3_aa: CSAPRPDREGYGYTF

d_call: .
j_call: TRBJ1-1
clone_size: .
v_call: TRBV5-1
cdr3_nt: TGCGCCAGCAGCTTACGGGGCCCGAAGACTGAAGCTTTCTTT
cdr3_aa: CASSLRGPKTEAFF

d_call: .
j_call: TRBJ1-3
clone_size: once
v_call: TRBV25-1
cdr3_nt: TGTGCCAGCTCACCATTTGGGGTAACATACCCCGGCTCTGGAAACACCATATATTTT
cdr3_aa: CASSPFGVTYPGSGNTIYF

d_call: TRBD1
j_call: TRBJ2-2
clone_size: .
v_call: TRBV6-1
cdr3_nt: TGTGCCGGCAGTGATCTACAGGGGGTCGGGGAGCTGTTTTTT
cdr3_aa: CAGSDLQGVGELFF

d_call: TRBD1
j_call: TRBJ1-5
clone_size: many
v_call: TRBV2
cdr3_nt: TGTGCCAGCAGATCGGACAGGGCGGCTCAGCCCCAGCATTTT
cdr3_aa: CASRSDRAAQPQHF

d_call: .
j_call: TRBJ1-6
clone_size: many
v_call: TRBV20-1
cdr3_nt: TGCAGTGCTAGACACAGGGCCTCAGGGTCACCCCTCCACTTT
cdr3_aa: CSARHRASGSPLHF

d_call: .
j_call: TRBJ1-5
clone_size: many
v_call: TRBV15
cdr3_nt: TGTGCCACCAGCAGAGAGGGTTGGAATCAGCCCCAGCATTTT
cdr3_aa: CATSREGWNQPQHF

d_call: .
j_call: TRBJ1-5
clone_size: few
v_call: TRBV7-8
cdr3_nt: TGTGCCAGCAGTGTCTCCAGGATGAATCAGCCCCAGCATTTT
cdr3_aa: CASSVSRMNQPQHF

d_call: .
j_call: TRBJ2-2
clone_size: .
v_call: TRBV2
cdr3_nt: TGTGCCAGCAGCCGCTATGGGGCGGGGGAGCTGTTTTTT
cdr3_aa: CASSRYGAGELFF

d_call: .
j_call: TRBJ1-2
clone_size: .
v_call: TRBV7-9
cdr3_nt: TGTGCCAGCAGCTTCCCCGGACGGATTAACTATGGCTACACCTTC
cdr3_aa: CASSFPGRINYGYTF

d_call: TRBD1
j_call: TRBJ1-6
clone_size: .
v_call: TRBV25-1
cdr3_nt: TGTGCCAGCAGAGATCGGGACAGAATTGTAACCCTCCACTTT
cdr3_aa: CASRDRDRIVTLHF

d_call: .
j_call: TRBJ1-3
clone_size: many
v_call: TRBV10-3
cdr3_nt: TGTGCCATCAGTGAAGCAGGGACACTCTCTGGAAACACCATATATTTT
cdr3_aa: CAISEAGTLSGNTIYF

d_call: .
j_call: TRBJ1-3
clone_size: many
v_call: TRBV7-9
cdr3_nt: TGTGCCAGCAGCTTCCCATCCGACTGGAACTCTGGAAACACCATATATTTT
cdr3_aa: CASSFPSDWNSGNTIYF